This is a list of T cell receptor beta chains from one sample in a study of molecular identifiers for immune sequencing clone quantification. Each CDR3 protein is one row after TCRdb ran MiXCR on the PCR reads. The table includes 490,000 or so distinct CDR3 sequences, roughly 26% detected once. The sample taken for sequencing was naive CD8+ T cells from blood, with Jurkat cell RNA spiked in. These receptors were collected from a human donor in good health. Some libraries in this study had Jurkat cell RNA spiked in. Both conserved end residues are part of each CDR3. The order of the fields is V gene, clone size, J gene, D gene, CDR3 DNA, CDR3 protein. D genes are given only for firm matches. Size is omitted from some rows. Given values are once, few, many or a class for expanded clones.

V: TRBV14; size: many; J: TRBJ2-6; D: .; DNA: TGTGCCAGCAGCCAAGTTCCGTTCTCTGGGGCCAACGTCCTGACTTTC; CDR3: CASSQVPFSGANVLTF
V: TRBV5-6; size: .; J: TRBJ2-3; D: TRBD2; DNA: TGTGCCAGCAGACACCGACCTAGCGGGAGGGCTGGCACAGATACGCAGTATTTT; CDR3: CASRHRPSGRAGTDTQYF
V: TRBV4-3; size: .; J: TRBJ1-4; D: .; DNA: TGCGCCAGCAGCCAAGATTGGCGTAGTTTTGAAAAACTGTTTTTT; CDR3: CASSQDWRSFEKLFF
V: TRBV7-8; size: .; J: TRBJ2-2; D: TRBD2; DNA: TGTGCCAGCAGCTTAGGCCTAGCGGGGGGGCGGTCCGGGGAGCTGTTTTTT; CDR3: CASSLGLAGGRSGELFF
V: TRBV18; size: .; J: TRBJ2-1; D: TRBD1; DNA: TGTGCCAGCTCACCACCCGGGGTGACAGGGTCCTACAATGAGCAGTTCTTC; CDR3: CASSPPGVTGSYNEQFF
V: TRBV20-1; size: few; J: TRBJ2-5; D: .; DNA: TGCGGTGCTAGACTGGGGTACCAAGAGACCCAGTACTTC; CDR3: CGARLGYQETQYF
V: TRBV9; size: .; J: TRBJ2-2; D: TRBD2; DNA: TGTGCCAGCAGCGTAGCTGGACTAGCCAGTCCCGGGGAGCTGTTTTTT; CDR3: CASSVAGLASPGELFF
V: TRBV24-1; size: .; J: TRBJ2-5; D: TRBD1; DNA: TGTGCCACCAGTGAGTCCGGACAGGGGATATTAGGAGAGACCCAGTACTTC; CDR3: CATSESGQGILGETQYF
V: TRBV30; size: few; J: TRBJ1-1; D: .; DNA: TGTGCCTGGAGACCGGACACACTTGAAGCTTTCTTT; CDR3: CAWRPDTLEAFF
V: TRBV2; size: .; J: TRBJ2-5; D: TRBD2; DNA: TGTGCCAGCAGTGGGCTAGCGGCTAAAGAGACCCAGTACTTC; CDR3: CASSGLAAKETQYF
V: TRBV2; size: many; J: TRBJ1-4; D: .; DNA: TGTGCCAGCAGTGAAGAAGGAAACAGCAGAACTAATGAAAAACTGTTTTTT; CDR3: CASSEEGNSRTNEKLFF
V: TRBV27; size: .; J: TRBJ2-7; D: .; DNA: TGTGCCAGCAGTTTAACCCCCGCCTCCGAGCAGTACTTC; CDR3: CASSLTPASEQYF
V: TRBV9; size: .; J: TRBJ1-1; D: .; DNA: TGTGCCAGCAGCGGAGGGGACGGGTACACTGAAGCTTTCTTT; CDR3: CASSGGDGYTEAFF
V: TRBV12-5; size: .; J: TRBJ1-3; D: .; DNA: TGTGCTAGTGGTGATCTATTGGCGGGAAACACCATATATTTT; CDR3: CASGDLLAGNTIYF
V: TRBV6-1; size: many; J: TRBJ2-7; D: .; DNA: TGTGCCAGCAGTGTTAGGGGCGTACACGAGCAGTACTTC; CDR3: CASSVRGVHEQYF
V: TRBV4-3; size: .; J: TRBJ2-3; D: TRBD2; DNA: TGCGCCAGCAGCCAAGGGGTGAAGCGGGAGCCCGCAGATACGCAGTATTTT; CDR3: CASSQGVKREPADTQYF
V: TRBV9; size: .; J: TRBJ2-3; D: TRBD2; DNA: TGTGCCAGCAGCGCCGCCGGGACTAGCGGGGCCTCACAGTATTTT; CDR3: CASSAAGTSGASQYF
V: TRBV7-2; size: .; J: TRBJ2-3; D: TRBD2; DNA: TGTACCAGCAGCTGGACTAGCGGGAGGGCGAGCAGCACAGATACGCAGTATTTT; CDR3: CTSSWTSGRASSTDTQYF
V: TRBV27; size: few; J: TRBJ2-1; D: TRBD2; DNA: TGTGCCAGCAGGACTAGCGGGGGGGTCAATGAGCAGTTCTTC; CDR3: CASRTSGGVNEQFF
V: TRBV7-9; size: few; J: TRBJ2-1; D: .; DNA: TGTGCCAGCAGCTTAGCGCTGACCCCCGGTGAGCAGTTCTTC; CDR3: CASSLALTPGEQFF
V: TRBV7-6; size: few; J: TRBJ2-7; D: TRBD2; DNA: TGTGCCAGCGCGAGACTAGCGGGAGGGCACGAGCAGTACTTC; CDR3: CASARLAGGHEQYF
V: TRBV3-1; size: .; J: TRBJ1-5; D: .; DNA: TGTGCCAGCAGCCAAGAAGTGTATCAGCCCCAGCATTTT; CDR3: CASSQEVYQPQHF
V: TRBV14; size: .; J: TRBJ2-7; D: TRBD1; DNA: TGTGCCAGCAGCCAAGAACAGGGGGGCTCGTCCGAGCAGTACTTC; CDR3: CASSQEQGGSSEQYF
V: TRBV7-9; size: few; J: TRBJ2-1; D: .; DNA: TGTGCCAGCAGCTTAGTCAACAGCCTGAATGAGCAGTTCTTC; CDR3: CASSLVNSLNEQFF
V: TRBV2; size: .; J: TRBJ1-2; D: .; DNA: TGTGCCAGCAGTGCAGGCGGCTATGGCTACACCTTC; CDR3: CASSAGGYGYTF
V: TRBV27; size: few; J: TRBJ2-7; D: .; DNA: TGTGCCACCAGGGTTAACTACGAGCAGTACTTC; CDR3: CATRVNYEQYF
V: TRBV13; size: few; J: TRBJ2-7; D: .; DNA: TGTGCCAGCAGCCCAGGACGTGGGGGCTACGAGCAGTACTTC; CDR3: CASSPGRGGYEQYF
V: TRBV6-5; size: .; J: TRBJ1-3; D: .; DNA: TGTGCCAGCAGTTACTCGAGAGATCAGGGAATCTGGTCCTCTGGAAACACCATATATTTT; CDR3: CASSYSRDQGIWSSGNTIYF
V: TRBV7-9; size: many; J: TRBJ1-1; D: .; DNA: TGTGCCAGCAGCACCCCACGGGCGGGTAACACTGAAGCTTTCTTT; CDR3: CASSTPRAGNTEAFF
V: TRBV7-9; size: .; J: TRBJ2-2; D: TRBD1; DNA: TGTGCCAGCAGCTTGACAGGGGCCTTCGCCGGGGAGCTGTTTTTT; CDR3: CASSLTGAFAGELFF
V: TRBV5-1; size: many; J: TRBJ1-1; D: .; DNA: TGCGCCAGCAGCTTGGCGTCCAGGGACCCCACTGAAGCTTTCTTT; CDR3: CASSLASRDPTEAFF
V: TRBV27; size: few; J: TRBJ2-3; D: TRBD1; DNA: TGTGCCACCCACACTCGACAGGGAATCGCGATCGATACGCAGTATTTT; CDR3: CATHTRQGIAIDTQYF
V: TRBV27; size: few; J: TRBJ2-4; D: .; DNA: TGTGCCAGCAGTTTCATTGGTGGAGCCAAAAACATTCAGTACTTC; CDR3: CASSFIGGAKNIQYF
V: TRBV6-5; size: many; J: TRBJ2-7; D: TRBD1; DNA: TGTGCCAGCAGTTATGGGACAGGGATCTTTTCCTACGAGCAGTACTTC; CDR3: CASSYGTGIFSYEQYF
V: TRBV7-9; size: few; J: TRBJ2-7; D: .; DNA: TGTGCCAGCAGCTATGAAGCAGGGGCCCGCGAGCAGTACTTC; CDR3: CASSYEAGAREQYF
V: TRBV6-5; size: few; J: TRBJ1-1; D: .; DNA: TGTGCCAGCAGTTACAGGGTCGGGGAGAACACTGAAGCTTTCTTT; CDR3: CASSYRVGENTEAFF
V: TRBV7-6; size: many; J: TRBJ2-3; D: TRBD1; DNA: TGTGCCAGCAGCGCCCCGGACAGGGACGTTGATACGCAGTATTTT; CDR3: CASSAPDRDVDTQYF
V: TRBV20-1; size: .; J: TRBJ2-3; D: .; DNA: TGCAGTGCTAGAGATATAGAGGGAGGTGTCGATACGCAGTATTTT; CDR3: CSARDIEGGVDTQYF
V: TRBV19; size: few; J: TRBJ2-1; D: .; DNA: TGTGCCAGTAGTATAGACCCACAGGCCCCCGCCTACAATGAGCAGTTCTTC; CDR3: CASSIDPQAPAYNEQFF
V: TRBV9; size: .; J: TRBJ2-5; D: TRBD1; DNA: TGTGCCAGCAACCAACAGGGGAATTTAAAAGAGACCCAGTACTTC; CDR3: CASNQQGNLKETQYF
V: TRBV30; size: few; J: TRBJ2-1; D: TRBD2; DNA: TGTGCCTGGAGTGTAGGACTAGCGCCAAACAATGAGCAGTTCTTC; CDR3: CAWSVGLAPNNEQFF
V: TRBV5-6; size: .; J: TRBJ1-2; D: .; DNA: TGTGCCAGCAGCTTGTCACAGTATGACTATGGCTACACCTTC; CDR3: CASSLSQYDYGYTF
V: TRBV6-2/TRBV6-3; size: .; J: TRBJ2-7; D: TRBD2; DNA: TGTGCCAGCGGTCTACTAGCGGGAGACGAGCAGTACTTC; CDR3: CASGLLAGDEQYF
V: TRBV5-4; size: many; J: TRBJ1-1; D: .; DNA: TGTGCCAGCAGCTTGAGGGGGGGCACTGAAGCTTTCTTT; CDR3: CASSLRGGTEAFF
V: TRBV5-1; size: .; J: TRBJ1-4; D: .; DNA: TGCGCCAGCAGCTTGGACAATCCAGCCAAGGAAAAACTGTTTTTT; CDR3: CASSLDNPAKEKLFF
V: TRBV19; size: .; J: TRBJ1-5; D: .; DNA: TGTGCCAGTAGTATCGTGCTTAAGAATCAGCCCCAGCATTTT; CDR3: CASSIVLKNQPQHF
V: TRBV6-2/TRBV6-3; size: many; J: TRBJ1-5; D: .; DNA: TGTGCCAGCAGTTACGATTCTGGGCCCCTGGCCGAGCATTTT; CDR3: CASSYDSGPLAEHF